The clone carrying this TCR beta chain appeared a few times. This specimen belongs to a study of human CD4 T cells and Enterobacteriaceae. Across the whole study: Heat-inactivated E. coli, K. pneumoniae, E. aerogenes, S. flexneri, S. sonnei, S. typhimurium, S. aureus stimulated cells. Study-level findings and limits: Clonotypes shared across Enterobacteriaceae cultures were about 25-55% of unique rearrangements.

This CDR3 is built from 15 residues. The data were produced by immunoSEQ multiplex PCR, yet TCRdb's version contains in-frame clones alone and is incomplete. Of 1,300 or so clones listed, approximately 55% were seen once; the top ten hold more than 30%. CFSE-low CD25+ ICOS+ proliferating activated T cells were FACS-sorted after roughly 6-7 days. At a 2:1 ratio, CFSE-labeled memory CD4+ T cells were cultured with irradiated autologous monocytes pulsed with antigen. The memory gate held CD4+ cells that were not CD45RA+CCR7+CD95- naive cells, over 95% pure. Total CD4+ T cells and monocytes came from CD4/CD14 microbead positive selection.

Specimen: bacteria-reactive CD4+ T cells grown in culture. As for subset: CFSE-low proliferating memory CD4 T cells sorted after in vitro stimulation with a heat-inactivated bacterium or M. tuberculosis lysate. The J gene is TRBJ2-7, the V gene TRBV21-1; the listed D gene, TRBD2, was not tested against the DNA. TRBV21-1 is classified as a pseudogene. This TCR derives from a human donor in good health. The CDR3 sequence: CASSAYRGGAYEQYF. In nucleotides, the CDR3 is TGTGCCAGCAGCGCCTACCGGGGGGGAGCCTACGAGCAGTACTTC.